These 23 T cell receptor beta chains came from one sample sequenced in a study of early T cells in non-severe SARS-CoV-2 infection. TCRdb reprocessed the 5' RACE reads via MiXCR and lists one record per CDR3 protein. The sample holds tens of thousands of distinct CDR3 sequences, 2.9% seen once. The sequenced sample consisted of whole blood. The receptors come from an adult who was a healthcare worker with PCR-confirmed SARS-CoV-2 infection or an uninfected control (not recorded which).

Turning to this clonotype: A much larger clone is a single base away; this may be a read error. The chain couples TRBV2 to TRBJ2-5; the D gene is possibly TRBD1 (6 bases). The germline gives CDR1 SNHLY, CDR2 FYNNEI. This CDR3 has 15 residues. Trimming left V 5 bases short and J 7 bases short, with 20 bases between. CDR3 DNA sequence: TGTGCCAGCAGTACTCAACAGGGCCACCCTGGGACCCAGTACTTC. Encoded protein: CASSTQQGHPGTQYF.

Only a few counts were recorded for this clonotype. The rearrangement uses TRBV18 and TRBJ1-4; no clear D. This CDR3 contains 13 residues. The V gene's germline CDR1 is KGHSH and CDR2 LQKENI. The V gene lost 4 bases and the J gene lost 0 bases, with 3 bases spanning the gap. This chain's CDR3 is CASSRATNEKLFF. The CDR3 DNA follows: TGTGCCAGCTCACGGGCAACTAATGAAAAACTGTTTTTT.

This clonotype was seen ten or more times. The V and J genes are TRBV3-1 and TRBJ1-1, with D perhaps matching TRBD1 (6 bases). Between the trimmed V and J ends, which lost 4 bases and 0 bases, there was a span of 15 bases. CDR3 size: 16 residues. CDR1 and CDR2 (germline): LGHDT, YNNKEL (reference sequence). DNA for the CDR3: TGTGCCAGCAGCCGCGCGGGGGCGATCATGAACACTGAAGCTTTCTTT. It translates to CASSRAGAIMNTEAFF.

This clonotype has a count of ten or more. The rearrangement uses TRBV12-3 or TRBV12-4 and TRBJ1-6; perhaps TRBD1 as D (5 bases). Trimming took off 2 bases at V and 7 bases at J, with 9 bases between the two ends. The CDR3 sequence is 14 residues long. The CDR3 here is CASSLQGFNSPLHF. CDR3 nucleotide sequence: TGTGCCAGCAGTTTACAGGGCTTCAATTCACCCCTCCACTTT.

This clonotype was counted many times. J is TRBJ1-1 and V is TRBV6-1; TRBD1 aligns across 11 bases. The germline gives CDR1 MNHNS, CDR2 SASEGT. J gave up 1 base and V 0 bases, and 7 bases lay outside the gene matches. The CDR3 has 18 amino acids. The CDR3 spells CASSEAGTGGRWNTEAFF. CDR3 in DNA: TGTGCCAGCAGTGAAGCGGGGACAGGGGGTAGGTGGAACACTGAAGCTTTCTTT.

This clonotype was counted ten times or more. This chain links TRBV29-1 with TRBJ2-6; 10 bases match TRBD1. Trimming removed 4 bases from V and 4 bases from J; junction bases left unmatched: 10. Germline-derived CDR1 and CDR2 are SQVTM and ANQGSEA. The CDR3 runs 17 residues. For the CDR3, the DNA is TGCAGCGTTGGCGGGACAGGGGCCTTTAGGGGGGCCAACGTCCTGACTTTC. Translation: CSVGGTGAFRGANVLTF.

This clonotype was seen at least ten times. The rearrangement links TRBV29-1 to TRBJ1-4; 9 bases align to TRBD1. CDR1 is SQVTM and CDR2 is ANQGSEA in the germline V gene. V lost 7 bases to trimming and J lost 8 bases; unmatched junction nucleotides: 8. The CDR3 spans 13 residues. CDR3 DNA: TGCAGCGCAGCATCCGGGACAGGGGAAAAACTGTTTTTT. Translating gives CSAASGTGEKLFF. The variable domain in full, completed from reference TRBV29-1 and TRBJ1-4, reads SAVISQKPSRDICQRGTSLTIQCQVDSQVTMMFWYRQQPGQSLTLIATANQGSEATYESGFVIDKFPISRPNLTFSTLTVSNMSPEDSSIYLCSAASGTGEKLFFGSGTQLSVL.

This clonotype appeared many times. The chain links TRBV19 to TRBJ2-5; D might be TRBD1 (5 bases). The V and J ends lost 5 bases and 1 base respectively, with 11 bases between them. The CDR3 totals 14 residues. Germline loops: CDR1 LNHDA, CDR2 SQIVND (reference sequence). The CDR3 protein is CASSLDISQETQYF. The CDR3 DNA reads as TGTGCCAGTAGTCTGGACATATCCCAAGAGACCCAGTACTTC.

The sample holds many counts of this clonotype. The chain is built from TRBV15 and TRBJ1-2; no definite D call. Germline V CDR1 and CDR2: LNHNV, YYDKDF (reference sequence). Trimming pared 0 bases from V and 2 bases from J, leaving 4 bases between. This CDR3 region has 13 residues. CDR3 in DNA: TGTGCCACCAGCAGAGAACGGAACTATGGCTACACCTTC. It translates to CATSRERNYGYTF. Based on the CDR3 plus reference TRBV15 and TRBJ1-2, the full variable domain is DAMVIQNPRYQVTQFGKPVTLSCSQTLNHNVMYWYQQKSSQAPKLLFHYYDKDFNNEADTPDNFQSRRPNTSFCFLDIRSPGLGDTAMYLCATSRERNYGYTFGSGTRLTVV.

This clonotype was observed many times. The V gene is TRBV7-2, the J gene TRBJ2-5; D may be TRBD2 (6 bases). V shed 0 bases and J shed 2 bases, with 16 bases lying between them. Germline V gene data show CDR1 as SGHTA and CDR2 as FQGNSA. This CDR3 has 17 residues. The CDR3 bases are TGTGCCAGCAGCTTAGCCCCCTTGGGGGGTAATCAAGAGACCCAGTACTTC. It yields the protein CASSLAPLGGNQETQYF.

This clonotype was found many times. The chain joins TRBV12-3 or TRBV12-4 to TRBJ1-6; unclear D gene. The CDR3 is 15 amino acids. V lost 6 bases to trimming and J lost 7 bases, with 16 bases between them. CDR3 in amino acids: CASSRRTGPNSPLHF. The CDR3 coding sequence is TGTGCCAGCAGCCGAAGGACCGGTCCCAATTCACCCCTCCACTTT.

This clonotype was seen many times. The chain recombines TRBV7-6 with TRBJ2-2; D is undetermined. Between the trimmed V and J ends, which lost 2 bases and 5 bases, there was a span of 6 bases. Germline-derived CDR1 and CDR2 are SGHVS and FNYEAQ. This CDR3 has 13 residues. This CDR3 is CASSLTVTGELFF. The CDR3 nucleotides are TGTGCCAGCAGCTTAACCGTAACCGGGGAGCTGTTTTTT.

This clonotype was observed at least ten times. V gene TRBV4-2 combines with J gene TRBJ1-5; 8 positions agree with TRBD1. Germline CDR1 is LGHNA and CDR2 is YNFKEQ. The CDR3 is 16 residues long. V shed 4 bases, J shed 6 bases, and the junction held 11 bases outside the gene matches. CDR3 DNA sequence: TGTGCCAGCAGCCCACAACCGACAGGGGTAGGTCAGCCCCAGCATTTT. The encoded protein is CASSPQPTGVGQPQHF.

This clonotype was seen many times. The V gene is TRBV30, the J gene TRBJ1-1; D is undetermined. V gave up 3 bases and J gave up 2 bases, with 10 bases separating them. The CDR3 contains 13 residues. Looked up from germline, CDR1 is GTSNPN and CDR2 is SVGIG (reference sequence). The CDR3 spells CAWSGPVNTEAFF. DNA for the CDR3: TGTGCCTGGAGCGGACCGGTTAACACTGAAGCTTTCTTT.

The V and J genes are TRBV29-1 and TRBJ1-4, with D unclear. Germline CDR1 SQVTM, CDR2 ANQGSEA. There are 14 residues in the CDR3. V was pared by 4 bases and J by 2 bases, with 11 bases between. CDR3 DNA: TGCAGCGTTGCTAGACTCCTTACTAATGAAAAACTGTTTTTT. It codes for CSVARLLTNEKLFF.

This clonotype was seen repeatedly, ten times or more. The chain employs TRBV30 and TRBJ2-1; 7 bases align to TRBD1. Germline V gives CDR1 GTSNPN, CDR2 SVGIG (reference sequence). CDR3 length: 16 amino acids. J gave up 2 bases and V 1 base, and 8 bases lay outside the gene matches. CDR3 region: CAWSGTGTATYNEQFF. The CDR3 region has the DNA TGTGCCTGGAGTGGGACCGGGACAGCGACCTACAATGAGCAGTTCTTC.

For this clonotype: A much larger clone lies one base from this, so it may be a read error. The chain uses TRBV7-9 and TRBJ1-1, with TRBD1 as a possible D gene (5 bases). CDR1 and CDR2 from the germline V gene are SEHNR and FQNEAQ (reference sequence). The CDR3 extends over 14 amino acids. As DNA, the CDR3 is TGTGCCAGCAGCTCCATGATTGCGGACAACGAAGTTTTCTTT. Residues: CASSSMIADNEVFF.

This clonotype was recorded at least ten times. One end of the junction varies from germline; a read error may be responsible. The chain employs TRBV20-1 and TRBJ2-2; D may be TRBD2 (6 bases). The length of the CDR3 is 14 residues. The germline gives CDR1 DFQATT, CDR2 SNEGSKA (reference sequence). CDR3 amino acids: CSASRLGKIGELFF. CDR3 DNA sequence: TGCAGTGCTAGCAGACTAGGAAAGATCGGGGAGCTGTTCTTT.

This clonotype was detected ten times or more. The chain links TRBV27 to TRBJ1-2; TRBD1 aligns across 7 bases. This CDR3 has 15 amino acids. Germline V gene sequence: CDR1 MNHEY, CDR2 SMNVEV (reference sequence). The V and J ends lost 6 bases and 1 base, in that order; junction bases with no gene match: 8. The CDR3 sequence is CASSSLRDSNYGYTF. CDR3 bases: TGTGCCAGCAGCTCACTTAGGGACAGTAACTATGGCTACACCTTC.

This clonotype was recorded at least ten times. This chain connects TRBV15 to TRBJ2-1; D is uncertain. The CDR3 loop spans 13 amino acids. V lost 10 bases and J lost 2, with 12 bases in between. CDR1 and CDR2 (germline): LNHNV, YYDKDF (reference sequence). The CDR3 DNA follows: TGTGCCATCTATCGGATCACCTACAATGAGCAGTTCTTC. This gives the protein CAIYRITYNEQFF. Combining the CDR3 with reference TRBV15 and TRBJ2-1 gives the whole variable domain DAMVIQNPRYQVTQFGKPVTLSCSQTLNHNVMYWYQQKSSQAPKLLFHYYDKDFNNEADTPDNFQSRRPNTSFCFLDIRSPGLGDTAMYLCAIYRITYNEQFFGPGTRLTVL.

The chain is built from TRBV20-1 and TRBJ2-5; no clear D gene. With 0 bases removed from V and 5 bases from J, the gap between germline ends came to 7 bases. The V gene's germline CDR1 is DFQATT and CDR2 SNEGSKA (reference sequence). The CDR3 runs to 12 residues. DNA for the CDR3: TGCAGTGCTAGAGAGGTAAAGGAGACCCAGTACTTC. This sequence encodes CSAREVKETQYF.

This clonotype has a count of ten or more. This chain links TRBV6-5 with TRBJ2-5; TRBD1 or TRBD2 may be the D gene (5 bases each). The ends were cut back, 0 bases at V and 1 base at J, with 9 bases in the middle. The CDR3 has 15 residues. The germline V gene has CDR1 MNHEY and CDR2 SVGAGI. CDR3 loop: CASSYSLGTQETQYF. The CDR3 region has the DNA TGTGCCAGCAGTTACTCGTTGGGGACCCAAGAGACCCAGTACTTC.

This clonotype showed up many times. The gene calls are TRBV7-9 and TRBJ2-1; tentatively, D is TRBD1 (6 bases). This CDR3 comprises 14 residues. V lost 5 bases and J 4 bases, leaving 12 bases between the germline ends. In germline, CDR1 is SEHNR, CDR2 FQNEAQ (reference sequence). CDR3 loop: CASSQRRGYNEQFF. Written as DNA, the CDR3 is TGTGCCAGCAGCCAAAGAAGGGGGTACAATGAGCAGTTCTTC.